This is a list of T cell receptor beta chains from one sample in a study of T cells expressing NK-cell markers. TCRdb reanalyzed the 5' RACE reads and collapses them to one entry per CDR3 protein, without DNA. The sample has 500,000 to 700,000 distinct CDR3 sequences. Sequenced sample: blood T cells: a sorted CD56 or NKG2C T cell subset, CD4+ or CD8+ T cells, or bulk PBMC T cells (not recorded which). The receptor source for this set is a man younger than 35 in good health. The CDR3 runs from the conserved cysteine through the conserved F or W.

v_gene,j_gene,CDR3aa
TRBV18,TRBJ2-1,CASSPRDSRTYNEQFF
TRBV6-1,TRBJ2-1,CAIEGEGGDNEQFF
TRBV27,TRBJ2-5,CASSLRGFGAQYF
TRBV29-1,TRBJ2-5,CSVEGGTGIQETQYF
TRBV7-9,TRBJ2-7,CASSQDHEQYF
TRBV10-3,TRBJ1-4,CAIRKDRADEKLFF
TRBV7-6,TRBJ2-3,CASSVESGISQYF
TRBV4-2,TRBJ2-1,CASSQDLGTQFF
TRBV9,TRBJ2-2,CASSVAFTSESGELFF
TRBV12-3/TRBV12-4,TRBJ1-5,CASLAGGSGGNQPQHF
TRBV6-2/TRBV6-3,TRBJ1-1,CASSRHAEAFF
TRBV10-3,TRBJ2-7,CAISESAGELRYEQYF
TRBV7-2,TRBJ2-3,CASSLEGVSVDTQYF
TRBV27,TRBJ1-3,CAPGLRDRSSTIYF
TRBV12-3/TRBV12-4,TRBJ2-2,CASNTRLFSGELFF
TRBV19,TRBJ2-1,CASSNAYNEQFF
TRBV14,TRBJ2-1,CASSQAEMFEQFF
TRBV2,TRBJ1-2,CAIQRDRVSGYTF
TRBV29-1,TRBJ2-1,CSVMPRAYNEQFF
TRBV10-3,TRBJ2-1,CAISETAEQFF
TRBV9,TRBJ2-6,CASSGGRSSGANVLTF
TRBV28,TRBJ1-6,CASSWRGKNSPLHF
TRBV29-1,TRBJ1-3,CSVEVGFSGNTIYF
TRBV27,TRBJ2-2,CASSLGRITGELFF
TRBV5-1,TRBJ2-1,CASSPEPGQGSYNEQFF
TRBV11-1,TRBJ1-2,CASSPPIRGSISANYGYTF
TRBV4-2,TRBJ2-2,CASSQPGLAATGELFF
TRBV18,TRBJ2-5,CASSSLGTSGTETQYF
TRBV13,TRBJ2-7,CASSLELTQREQYF
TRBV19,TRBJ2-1,CASSTYLNREQFF
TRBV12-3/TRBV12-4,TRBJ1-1,CASSSTGQGAFF
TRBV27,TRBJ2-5,CASSWGTGGRETQYF
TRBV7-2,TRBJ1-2,CASSLVQSSYGYTF
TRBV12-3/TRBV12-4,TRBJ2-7,CASSLQNSYEQYF
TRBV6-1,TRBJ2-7,CASSQGYRSYEQYF
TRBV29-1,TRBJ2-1,CSVDGDPTHEQFF
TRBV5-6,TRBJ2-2,CASSFDSTGELFF
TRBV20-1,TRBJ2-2,CSARTEVGGASGELFF
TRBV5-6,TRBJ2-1,CASRSRGRGSYNEQFF
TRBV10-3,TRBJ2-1,CAIANRDPGNRFF
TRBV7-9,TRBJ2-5,CASSPERSGGVETQYF
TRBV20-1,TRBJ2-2,CSAAVTGELFF
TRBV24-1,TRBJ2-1,CATSDLADEQFF
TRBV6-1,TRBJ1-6,CATRGPTNNSPLHF
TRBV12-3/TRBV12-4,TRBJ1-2,CASSLGSKDYTF
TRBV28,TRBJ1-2,CASSSGRPYGYTF
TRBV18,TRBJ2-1,CASSPSSGPNNEQFF
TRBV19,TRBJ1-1,CASSRRAQNTEAFF
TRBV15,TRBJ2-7,CATSRSGLADEQYF
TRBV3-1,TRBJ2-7,CASSQPGYEQYF
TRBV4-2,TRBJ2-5,CASSQVALAEETQYF
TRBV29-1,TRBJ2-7,CSVSYQNPYEQYF
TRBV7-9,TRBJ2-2,CASSFFGNGELFF
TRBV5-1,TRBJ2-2,CASSLADRGNTGELFF
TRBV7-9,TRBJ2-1,CASSFGTSGSWDEQFF
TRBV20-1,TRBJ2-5,CSASRSSGSYQETQYF
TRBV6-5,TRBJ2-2,CASSLKFRGNTGELFF
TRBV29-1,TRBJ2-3,CSVTGGRGDTQYF
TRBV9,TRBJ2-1,CASSAGGAGGWNEQFF
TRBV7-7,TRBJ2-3,CASSLIRGDTQYF